This T cell receptor (beta chain) derives from a study of breast tumors, draining lymph nodes, adjacent tissues. TCRdb reprocessed the multiplex PCR reads with MiXCR, giving one entry per CDR3 protein. The sample includes approximately 180,000 distinct CDR3 sequences, about 33% seen only once; the top ten take about 4.1%. Breast cancer patients provided tissue from their axillary draining lymph nodes. The sample holds a few counts of this clonotype. Its antigen remains unknown. Since a much larger clone is just one base distant, this may be a read error. Likely a read error: the CDR3 ends without its conserved phenylalanine or tryptophan. The V gene's germline CDR1 is SGHTA and CDR2 FQGNSA. J lost 7 bases, V lost 10 bases, and 10 bases had no gene match. This CDR3 spans 14 amino acids. General study findings and limits: Data fit most tumor T cells coming from lymph node, expanding in tumor. Tumor TCR diversity was below lymph nodes but above nontumor tissue. Luminal-like breast cancer showed significantly higher tumor–nontumor repertoire similarity than basal-like. Data only fit, rather than demonstrated, lymph node origin of most tumor T cells.

Sequencing was performed on axillary lymph node tissue. The receptor was isolated from a female donor with breast cancer. Some clones in this sample may be carry-over from other donors' samples. This chain joins TRBV7-2 and TRBJ2-1; the match to TRBD2 covers 10 bases. CDR3 in DNA: TGTGCCACTTCTAGCGGGAGCTTGGTGAATGAGCAGTTCCTC. Translating gives CATSSGSLVNEQFL.